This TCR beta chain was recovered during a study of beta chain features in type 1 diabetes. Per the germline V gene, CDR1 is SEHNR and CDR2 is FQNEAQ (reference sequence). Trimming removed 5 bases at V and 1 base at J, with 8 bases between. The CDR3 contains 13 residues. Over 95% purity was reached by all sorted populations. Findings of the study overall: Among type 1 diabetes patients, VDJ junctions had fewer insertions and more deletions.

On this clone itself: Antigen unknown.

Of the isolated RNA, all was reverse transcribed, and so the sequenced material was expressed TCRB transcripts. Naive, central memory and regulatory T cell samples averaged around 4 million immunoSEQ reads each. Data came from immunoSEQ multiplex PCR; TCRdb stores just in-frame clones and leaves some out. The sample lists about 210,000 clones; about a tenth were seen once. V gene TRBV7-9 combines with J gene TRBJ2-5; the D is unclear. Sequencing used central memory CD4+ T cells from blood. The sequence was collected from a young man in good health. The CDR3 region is CASSTWPQETQYF. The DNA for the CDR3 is TGTGCCAGCAGCACGTGGCCCCAAGAGACCCAGTACTTC.